The rows below give T cell receptor beta chains drawn from one sample of a study of T cells in localized non-small cell lung cancer. Data came from immunoSEQ multiplex PCR; TCRdb stores just in-frame clones and leaves some out. In the table there are some 66,000 clones, roughly four fifths of which are singletons. Sequencing used peripheral blood, obtained before any cancer treatment. The source is a female donor older than 55 with stage I lung adenocarcinoma. CDR3s include the opening cysteine and the closing phenylalanine or tryptophan. A D gene is named only where the DNA matches it firmly. Clone size is given for some rows only: seen once, a few or many times, or a class if the clone is expanded.

v_gene: TRBV5-1
d_gene: TRBD1
abundance: -
j_gene: TRBJ1-1
CDR3aa: CASSSGQGSTEAFF
CDR3nt: TGCGCCAGCAGCTCCGGACAGGGAAGTACTGAAGCTTTCTTT

v_gene: TRBV9
d_gene: -
abundance: -
j_gene: TRBJ1-1
CDR3aa: CASSAEQIYTEAFF
CDR3nt: TGTGCCAGCAGCGCCGAACAGATTTACACTGAAGCTTTCTTT

v_gene: TRBV2
d_gene: -
abundance: -
j_gene: TRBJ2-7
CDR3aa: CASHAEPYEQYF
CDR3nt: TGTGCGTCCCACGCGGAGCCCTACGAGCAGTACTTC

v_gene: TRBV5-1
d_gene: TRBD1
abundance: -
j_gene: TRBJ2-7
CDR3aa: CASSTEGQFQEQYF
CDR3nt: TGCGCCAGCAGCACCGAGGGACAGTTCCAAGAGCAGTACTTC

v_gene: TRBV5-6
d_gene: TRBD2
abundance: -
j_gene: TRBJ2-3
CDR3aa: CASSPGLAGARLTQYF
CDR3nt: TGTGCCAGCAGCCCTGGACTAGCGGGGGCCAGGCTTACGCAGTATTTT

v_gene: TRBV5-6
d_gene: -
abundance: -
j_gene: TRBJ2-1
CDR3aa: CASSWPFNEQFF
CDR3nt: TGTGCCAGCAGCTGGCCTTTCAATGAGCAGTTCTTC

v_gene: TRBV15
d_gene: -
abundance: -
j_gene: TRBJ1-1
CDR3aa: CATSRGEAFF
CDR3nt: TGTGCCACCAGCAGAGGCGAAGCTTTCTTT

v_gene: TRBV10-2
d_gene: TRBD2
abundance: once
j_gene: TRBJ2-1
CDR3aa: CASSVSGLAGVGYNEQFF
CDR3nt: TGCGCCAGCAGTGTATCGGGACTAGCGGGAGTCGGCTACAATGAGCAGTTCTTC

v_gene: TRBV27
d_gene: -
abundance: -
j_gene: TRBJ1-1
CDR3aa: CASSSGRFRRAFF
CDR3nt: TGTGCCAGCAGTTCCGGCAGATTTAGAAGAGCTTTCTTT

v_gene: TRBV7-2
d_gene: TRBD2
abundance: -
j_gene: TRBJ2-7
CDR3aa: CASSLGLAGEYEQYF
CDR3nt: TGTGCCAGCAGCTTAGGACTAGCGGGAGAGTACGAGCAGTACTTC

v_gene: TRBV7-9
d_gene: -
abundance: -
j_gene: TRBJ2-5
CDR3aa: CASSFEPETQYF
CDR3nt: TGTGCCAGCAGCTTCGAACCGGAGACCCAGTACTTC

v_gene: TRBV5-1
d_gene: -
abundance: -
j_gene: TRBJ2-5
CDR3aa: CASSLGSAGETQYF
CDR3nt: TGCGCCAGCAGCTTGGGGTCGGCCGGAGAGACCCAGTACTTC

v_gene: TRBV4-1
d_gene: -
abundance: -
j_gene: TRBJ1-6
CDR3aa: CASSPHQETANSPLHF
CDR3nt: TGCGCCAGCAGCCCCCACCAGGAGACAGCTAATTCACCCCTCCACTTT

v_gene: TRBV6-6
d_gene: -
abundance: -
j_gene: TRBJ1-1
CDR3aa: CASTEQGVGTEAFF
CDR3nt: TGTGCCAGCACGGAACAGGGAGTCGGCACTGAAGCTTTCTTT

v_gene: TRBV9
d_gene: -
abundance: -
j_gene: TRBJ2-1
CDR3aa: CASSVEWVGSYNEQFF
CDR3nt: TGTGCCAGCAGCGTAGAATGGGTTGGCTCCTACAATGAGCAGTTCTTC

v_gene: TRBV6-6
d_gene: TRBD1
abundance: -
j_gene: TRBJ1-1
CDR3aa: CASTMGQGASFF
CDR3nt: TGTGCCAGCACCATGGGACAGGGAGCTTCTTTCTTT

v_gene: TRBV7-8
d_gene: TRBD1
abundance: -
j_gene: TRBJ1-3
CDR3aa: CASSKGTALSGNTIYF
CDR3nt: TGTGCCAGCAGCAAGGGGACAGCGCTCTCTGGAAACACCATATATTTT

v_gene: TRBV7-3
d_gene: -
abundance: -
j_gene: TRBJ1-4
CDR3aa: CASSPFLVGEKLFF
CDR3nt: TGTGCCAGCAGCCCATTTTTGGTGGGTGAAAAACTGTTTTTT

v_gene: TRBV4-1
d_gene: TRBD1
abundance: -
j_gene: TRBJ2-1
CDR3aa: CASSQGPGQGGKEQFF
CDR3nt: TGCGCCAGCAGCCAGGGACCGGGACAGGGAGGAAAGGAGCAGTTCTTC

v_gene: TRBV7-8
d_gene: -
abundance: -
j_gene: TRBJ1-3
CDR3aa: CASSLVSFGLRSSGNTIYF
CDR3nt: TGTGCCAGCAGCTTAGTCTCTTTTGGCCTTAGAAGCTCTGGAAACACCATATATTTT

v_gene: TRBV6-1
d_gene: -
abundance: few
j_gene: TRBJ2-5
CDR3aa: CAGKGVQGPQETQYF
CDR3nt: TGTGCCGGAAAGGGGGTGCAGGGACCCCAAGAGACCCAGTACTTC

v_gene: TRBV5-1
d_gene: TRBD1
abundance: -
j_gene: TRBJ1-2
CDR3aa: CASSLVAGTGNGYTF
CDR3nt: TGCGCCAGCAGCTTGGTGGCCGGGACAGGGAACGGCTACACCTTC